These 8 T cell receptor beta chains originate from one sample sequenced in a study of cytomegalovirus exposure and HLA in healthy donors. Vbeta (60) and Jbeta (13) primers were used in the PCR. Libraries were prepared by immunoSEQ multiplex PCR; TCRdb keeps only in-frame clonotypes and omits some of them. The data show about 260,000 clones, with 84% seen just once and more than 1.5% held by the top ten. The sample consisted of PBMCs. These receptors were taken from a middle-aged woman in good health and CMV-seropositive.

As DNA, the CDR3 is TGTGCTAGTGGTTTGCCGGAGTTGGTCACTGAAGCTTTCTTT. Translated, it gives CASGLPELVTEAFF. The V call is TRBV12-5, the J call TRBJ1-1; no clear D. The CDR3 runs 14 residues. Germline CDR1 reads LGHNT; CDR2 reads FRNRAP. V was trimmed by 2 bases and J by 4 bases, leaving 11 bases between them. The whole variable domain, remainder taken from reference TRBV12-5 and TRBJ1-1, is DARVTQTPRHKVTEMGQEVTMRCQPILGHNTVFWYRQTMMQGLELLAYFRNRAPLDDSGMPKDRFSAEMPDATLATLKIQPSEPRDSAVYFCASGLPELVTEAFFGQGTRLTVV.

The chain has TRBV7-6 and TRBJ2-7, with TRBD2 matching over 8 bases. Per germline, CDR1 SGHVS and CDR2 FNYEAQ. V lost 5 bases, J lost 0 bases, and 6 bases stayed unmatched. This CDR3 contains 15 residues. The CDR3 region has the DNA TGTGCCAGCAGCCGACTAGCGAGCGGCTCCTACGAGCAGTACTTC. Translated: CASSRLASGSYEQYF.

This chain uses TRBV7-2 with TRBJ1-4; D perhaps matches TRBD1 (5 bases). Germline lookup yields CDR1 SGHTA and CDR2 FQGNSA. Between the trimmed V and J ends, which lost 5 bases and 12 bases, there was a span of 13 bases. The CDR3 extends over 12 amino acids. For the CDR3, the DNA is TGTGCCAGCAGCCGCCCACCGGGGGAACTGTTTTTT. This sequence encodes CASSRPPGELFF. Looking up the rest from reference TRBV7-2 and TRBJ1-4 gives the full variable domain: GAGVSQSPSNKVTEKGKDVELRCDPISGHTALYWYRQSLGQGLEFLIYFQGNSAPDKSGLPSDRFSAERTGGSVSTLTIQRTQQEDSAVYLCASSRPPGELFFGSGTQLSVL.

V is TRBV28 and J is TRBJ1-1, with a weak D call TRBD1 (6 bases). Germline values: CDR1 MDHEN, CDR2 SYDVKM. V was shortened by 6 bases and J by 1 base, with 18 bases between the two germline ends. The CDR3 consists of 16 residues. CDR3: CASSPRGGAPNTEAFF. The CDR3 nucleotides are TGTGCCAGCAGCCCACGGGGGGGGGCCCCGAACACTGAAGCTTTCTTT.

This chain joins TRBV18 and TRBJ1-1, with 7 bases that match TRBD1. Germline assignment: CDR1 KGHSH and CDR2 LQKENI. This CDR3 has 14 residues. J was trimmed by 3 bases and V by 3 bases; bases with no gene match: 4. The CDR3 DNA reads TGTGCCAGCTCACCTGACAGGGTTCACACTGAAGCTTTCTTT. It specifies CASSPDRVHTEAFF.

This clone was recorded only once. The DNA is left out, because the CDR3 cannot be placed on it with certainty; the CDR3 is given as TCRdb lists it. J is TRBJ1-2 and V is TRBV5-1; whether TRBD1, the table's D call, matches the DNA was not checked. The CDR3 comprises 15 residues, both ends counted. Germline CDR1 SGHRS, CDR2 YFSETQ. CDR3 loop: CASSPSDSSSGGYTF.

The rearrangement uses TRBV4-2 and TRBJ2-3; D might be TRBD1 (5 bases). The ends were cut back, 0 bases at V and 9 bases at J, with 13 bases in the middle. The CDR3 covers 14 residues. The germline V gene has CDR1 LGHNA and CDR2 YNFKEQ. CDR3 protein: CASSQERRGETQYF. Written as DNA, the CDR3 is TGTGCCAGCAGCCAAGAAAGAAGGGGCGAAACGCAGTATTTT.

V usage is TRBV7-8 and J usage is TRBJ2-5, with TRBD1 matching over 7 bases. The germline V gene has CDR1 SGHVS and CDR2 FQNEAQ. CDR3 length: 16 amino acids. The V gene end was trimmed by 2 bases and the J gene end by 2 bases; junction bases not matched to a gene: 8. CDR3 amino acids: CASSLPGQKTQETQYF. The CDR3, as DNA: TGTGCCAGCAGCTTACCGGGACAGAAAACTCAAGAGACCCAGTACTTC.